This T cell receptor beta chain was recorded in a study of control samples from healthy donors and cancer patients. The V gene end was trimmed by 9 bases and the J gene end by 4 bases; junction bases not matched to a gene: 13. In germline, CDR1 is SNHLY, CDR2 FYNNEI. The CDR3 is 15 amino acids. Assay used: immunoSEQ multiplex PCR; TCRdb lists only in-frame clones, some missing. Of about 130,000 clones in the sample, roughly 91% were seen once. The specimen sequenced was PBMCs. The rearrangement links TRBV2 to TRBJ1-1; 8 positions agree with TRBD1. The TCR originated in a man in his fifties or sixties with head and neck cancer. DNA of the CDR3: TGTGCCAGAAATACAGGGGGAAGTGGAAGCACTGAAGCTTTCTTT. Translated: CARNTGGSGSTEAFF.